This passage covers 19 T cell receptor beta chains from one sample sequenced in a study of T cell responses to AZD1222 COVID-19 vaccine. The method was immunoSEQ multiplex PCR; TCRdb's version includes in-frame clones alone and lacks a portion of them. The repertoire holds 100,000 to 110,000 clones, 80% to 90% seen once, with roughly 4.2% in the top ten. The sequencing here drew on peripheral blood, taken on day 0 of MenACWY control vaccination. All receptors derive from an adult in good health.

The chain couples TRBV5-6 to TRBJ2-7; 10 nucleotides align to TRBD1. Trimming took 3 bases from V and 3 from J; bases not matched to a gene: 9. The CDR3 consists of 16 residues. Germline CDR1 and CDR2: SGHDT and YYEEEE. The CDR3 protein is CASSSDLRDRGYEQYF. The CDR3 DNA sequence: TGTGCCAGCAGCTCGGATCTCCGGGACAGGGGCTACGAGCAGTACTTC.

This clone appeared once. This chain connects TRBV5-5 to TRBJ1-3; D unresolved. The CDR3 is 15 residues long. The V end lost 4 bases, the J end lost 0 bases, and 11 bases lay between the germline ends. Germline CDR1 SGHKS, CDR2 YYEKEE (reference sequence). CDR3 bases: TGTGCCAGCAGCCCCGAACTCAGCTCTGGAAACACCATATATTTT. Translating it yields CASSPELSSGNTIYF. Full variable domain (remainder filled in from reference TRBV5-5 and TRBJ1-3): DAGVTQSPTHLIKTRGQQVTLRCSPISGHKSVSWYQQVLGQGPQFIFQYYEKEERGRGNFPDRFSARQFPNYSSELNVNALLLGDSALYLCASSPELSSGNTIYFGEGSWLTVV.

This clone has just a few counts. CDR3: CASSQQGLDNSPLHF. The CDR3 region has the DNA TGTGCCAGCAGCCAGCAGGGGTTAGATAATTCACCCCTCCACTTT. The rearrangement joins TRBV6-2 or TRBV6-3 to TRBJ1-6, with a tentative D call TRBD1 (6 bases). There are 15 residues in the CDR3. From germline, CDR1 is MNHEY and CDR2 SVGEGT. Between the trimmed V and J ends, which lost 6 bases and 5 bases, there was a span of 14 bases.

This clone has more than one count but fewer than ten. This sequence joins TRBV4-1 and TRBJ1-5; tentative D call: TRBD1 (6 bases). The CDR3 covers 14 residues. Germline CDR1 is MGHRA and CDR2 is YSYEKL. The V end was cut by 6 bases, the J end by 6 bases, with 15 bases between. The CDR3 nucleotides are TGCGCCAGCAGTTCTACAGGGTGGGGTCAGCCCCAGCATTTT. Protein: CASSSTGWGQPQHF.

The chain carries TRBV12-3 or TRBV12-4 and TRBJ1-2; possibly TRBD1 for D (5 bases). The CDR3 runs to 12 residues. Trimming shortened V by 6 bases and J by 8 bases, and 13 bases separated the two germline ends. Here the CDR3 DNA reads TGTGCCAGCAGCTCCAGGGTACAAGGCTACACCTTC. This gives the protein CASSSRVQGYTF.

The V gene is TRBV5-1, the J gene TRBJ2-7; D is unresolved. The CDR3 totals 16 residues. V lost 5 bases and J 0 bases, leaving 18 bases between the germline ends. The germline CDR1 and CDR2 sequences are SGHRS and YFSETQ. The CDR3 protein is CASSYQHVGYSYEQYF. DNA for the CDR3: TGCGCCAGCAGTTACCAACACGTGGGTTACTCCTACGAGCAGTACTTC.

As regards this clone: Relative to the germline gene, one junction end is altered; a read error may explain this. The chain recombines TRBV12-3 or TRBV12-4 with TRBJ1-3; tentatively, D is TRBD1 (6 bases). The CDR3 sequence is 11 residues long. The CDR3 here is CARTRGSTIYF. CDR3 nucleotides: TGTGCCAGGACCAGGGGAAGCACCATATATTTT.

CDR3 region: CASSLRTSGDNEQFF. CDR3 DNA: TGTGCCAGTAGTCTACGGACTAGCGGGGACAATGAGCAGTTCTTC. The V call is TRBV19, the J call TRBJ2-1; TRBD2 matches 12 bases. The CDR3 has 15 residues. V lost 5 bases to trimming and J lost 5 bases; unmatched junction nucleotides: 4. Per the germline V gene, CDR1 is LNHDA and CDR2 is SQIVND (reference sequence).

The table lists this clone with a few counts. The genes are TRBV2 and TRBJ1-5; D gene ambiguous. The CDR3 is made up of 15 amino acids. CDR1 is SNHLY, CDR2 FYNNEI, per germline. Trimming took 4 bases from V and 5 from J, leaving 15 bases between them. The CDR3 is CASSGPGSIYQPQHF. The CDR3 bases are TGTGCCAGCAGTGGACCAGGCAGCATCTATCAGCCCCAGCATTTT. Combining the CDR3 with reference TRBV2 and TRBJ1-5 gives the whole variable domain EPEVTQTPSHQVTQMGQEVILRCVPISNHLYFYWYRQILGQKVEFLVSFYNNEISEKSEIFDDQFSVERPDGSNFTLKIRSTKLEDSAMYFCASSGPGSIYQPQHFGDGTRLSIL.

This chain's CDR3 is CASSPDREVTEAFF. DNA of the CDR3: TGTGCCAGCTCACCTGACAGGGAGGTCACTGAAGCTTTCTTT. J is TRBJ1-1 and V is TRBV18, with TRBD1 identical over 7 bases. V lost 3 bases and J lost 4; bases outside the gene matches: 5. Germline V gene sequence: CDR1 KGHSH, CDR2 LQKENI. This CDR3 has 14 amino acids. Full variable domain (rest looked up from reference TRBV18 and TRBJ1-1): NAGVMQNPRHLVRRRGQEARLRCSPMKGHSHVYWYRQLPEEGLKFMVYLQKENIIDESGMPKERFSAEFPKEGPSILRIQQVVRGDSAAYFCASSPDREVTEAFFGQGTRLTVV.

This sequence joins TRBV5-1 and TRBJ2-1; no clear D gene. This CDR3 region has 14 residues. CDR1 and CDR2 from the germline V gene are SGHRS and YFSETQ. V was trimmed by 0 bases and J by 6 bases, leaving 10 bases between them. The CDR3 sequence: CASSLAVVGNEQFF. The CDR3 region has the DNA TGCGCCAGCAGCTTGGCTGTGGTTGGCAATGAGCAGTTCTTC.

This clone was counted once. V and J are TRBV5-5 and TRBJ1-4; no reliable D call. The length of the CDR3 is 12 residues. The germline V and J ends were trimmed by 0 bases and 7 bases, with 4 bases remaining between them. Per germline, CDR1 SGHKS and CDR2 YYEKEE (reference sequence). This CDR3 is CASSLGVEKLFF. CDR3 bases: TGTGCCAGCAGCTTGGGAGTTGAAAAACTGTTTTTT.

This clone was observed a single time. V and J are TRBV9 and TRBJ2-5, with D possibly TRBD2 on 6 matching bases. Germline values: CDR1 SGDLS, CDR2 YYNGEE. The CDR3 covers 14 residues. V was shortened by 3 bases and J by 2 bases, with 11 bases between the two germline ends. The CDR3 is CASSAAGGQETQYF. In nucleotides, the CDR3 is TGTGCCAGCAGCGCCGCCGGGGGACAAGAGACCCAGTACTTC.

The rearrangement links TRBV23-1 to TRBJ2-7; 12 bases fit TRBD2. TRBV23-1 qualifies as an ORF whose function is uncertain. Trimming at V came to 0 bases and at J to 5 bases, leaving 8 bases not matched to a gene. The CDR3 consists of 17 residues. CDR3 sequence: CASSQSGLAGGPHEQYF. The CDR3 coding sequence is TGCGCCAGCAGTCAATCGGGGCTAGCGGGAGGGCCTCACGAGCAGTACTTC.

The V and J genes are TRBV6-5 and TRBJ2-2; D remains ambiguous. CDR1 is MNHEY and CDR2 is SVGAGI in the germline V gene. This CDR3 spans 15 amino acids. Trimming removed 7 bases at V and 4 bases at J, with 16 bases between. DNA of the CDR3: TGTGCCAGCAACCCCTCGGTAGGCCGCACCGGGGAGCTGTTTTTT. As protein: CASNPSVGRTGELFF.

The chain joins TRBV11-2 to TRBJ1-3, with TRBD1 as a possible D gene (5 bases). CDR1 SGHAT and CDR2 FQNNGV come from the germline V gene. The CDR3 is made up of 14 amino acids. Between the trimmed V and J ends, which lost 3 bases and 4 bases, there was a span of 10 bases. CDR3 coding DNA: TGTGCCAGCAGCTTCGGGGCGCCCGGAAACACCATATATTTT. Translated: CASSFGAPGNTIYF.

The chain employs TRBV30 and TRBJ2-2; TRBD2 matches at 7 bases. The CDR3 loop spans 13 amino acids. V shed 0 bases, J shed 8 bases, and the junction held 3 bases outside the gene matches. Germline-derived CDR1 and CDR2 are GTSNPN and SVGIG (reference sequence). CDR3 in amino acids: CAWSVREEGELFF. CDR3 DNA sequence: TGTGCCTGGAGTGTACGGGAGGAAGGGGAGCTGTTTTTT.

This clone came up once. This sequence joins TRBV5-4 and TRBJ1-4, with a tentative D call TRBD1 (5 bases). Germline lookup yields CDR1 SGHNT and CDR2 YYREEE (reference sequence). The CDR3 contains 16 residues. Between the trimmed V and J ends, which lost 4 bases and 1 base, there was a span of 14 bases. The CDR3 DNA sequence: TGTGCCAGCAGCCTTCAGGGATTTGGAACTAATGAAAAACTGTTTTTT. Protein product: CASSLQGFGTNEKLFF.

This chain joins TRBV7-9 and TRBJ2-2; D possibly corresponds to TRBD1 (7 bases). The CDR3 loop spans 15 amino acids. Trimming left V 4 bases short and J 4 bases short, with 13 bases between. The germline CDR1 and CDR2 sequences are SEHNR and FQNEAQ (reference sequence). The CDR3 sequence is CASSSAQGGTGELFF. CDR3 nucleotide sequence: TGTGCCAGCAGCTCAGCCCAGGGGGGCACCGGGGAGCTGTTTTTT.